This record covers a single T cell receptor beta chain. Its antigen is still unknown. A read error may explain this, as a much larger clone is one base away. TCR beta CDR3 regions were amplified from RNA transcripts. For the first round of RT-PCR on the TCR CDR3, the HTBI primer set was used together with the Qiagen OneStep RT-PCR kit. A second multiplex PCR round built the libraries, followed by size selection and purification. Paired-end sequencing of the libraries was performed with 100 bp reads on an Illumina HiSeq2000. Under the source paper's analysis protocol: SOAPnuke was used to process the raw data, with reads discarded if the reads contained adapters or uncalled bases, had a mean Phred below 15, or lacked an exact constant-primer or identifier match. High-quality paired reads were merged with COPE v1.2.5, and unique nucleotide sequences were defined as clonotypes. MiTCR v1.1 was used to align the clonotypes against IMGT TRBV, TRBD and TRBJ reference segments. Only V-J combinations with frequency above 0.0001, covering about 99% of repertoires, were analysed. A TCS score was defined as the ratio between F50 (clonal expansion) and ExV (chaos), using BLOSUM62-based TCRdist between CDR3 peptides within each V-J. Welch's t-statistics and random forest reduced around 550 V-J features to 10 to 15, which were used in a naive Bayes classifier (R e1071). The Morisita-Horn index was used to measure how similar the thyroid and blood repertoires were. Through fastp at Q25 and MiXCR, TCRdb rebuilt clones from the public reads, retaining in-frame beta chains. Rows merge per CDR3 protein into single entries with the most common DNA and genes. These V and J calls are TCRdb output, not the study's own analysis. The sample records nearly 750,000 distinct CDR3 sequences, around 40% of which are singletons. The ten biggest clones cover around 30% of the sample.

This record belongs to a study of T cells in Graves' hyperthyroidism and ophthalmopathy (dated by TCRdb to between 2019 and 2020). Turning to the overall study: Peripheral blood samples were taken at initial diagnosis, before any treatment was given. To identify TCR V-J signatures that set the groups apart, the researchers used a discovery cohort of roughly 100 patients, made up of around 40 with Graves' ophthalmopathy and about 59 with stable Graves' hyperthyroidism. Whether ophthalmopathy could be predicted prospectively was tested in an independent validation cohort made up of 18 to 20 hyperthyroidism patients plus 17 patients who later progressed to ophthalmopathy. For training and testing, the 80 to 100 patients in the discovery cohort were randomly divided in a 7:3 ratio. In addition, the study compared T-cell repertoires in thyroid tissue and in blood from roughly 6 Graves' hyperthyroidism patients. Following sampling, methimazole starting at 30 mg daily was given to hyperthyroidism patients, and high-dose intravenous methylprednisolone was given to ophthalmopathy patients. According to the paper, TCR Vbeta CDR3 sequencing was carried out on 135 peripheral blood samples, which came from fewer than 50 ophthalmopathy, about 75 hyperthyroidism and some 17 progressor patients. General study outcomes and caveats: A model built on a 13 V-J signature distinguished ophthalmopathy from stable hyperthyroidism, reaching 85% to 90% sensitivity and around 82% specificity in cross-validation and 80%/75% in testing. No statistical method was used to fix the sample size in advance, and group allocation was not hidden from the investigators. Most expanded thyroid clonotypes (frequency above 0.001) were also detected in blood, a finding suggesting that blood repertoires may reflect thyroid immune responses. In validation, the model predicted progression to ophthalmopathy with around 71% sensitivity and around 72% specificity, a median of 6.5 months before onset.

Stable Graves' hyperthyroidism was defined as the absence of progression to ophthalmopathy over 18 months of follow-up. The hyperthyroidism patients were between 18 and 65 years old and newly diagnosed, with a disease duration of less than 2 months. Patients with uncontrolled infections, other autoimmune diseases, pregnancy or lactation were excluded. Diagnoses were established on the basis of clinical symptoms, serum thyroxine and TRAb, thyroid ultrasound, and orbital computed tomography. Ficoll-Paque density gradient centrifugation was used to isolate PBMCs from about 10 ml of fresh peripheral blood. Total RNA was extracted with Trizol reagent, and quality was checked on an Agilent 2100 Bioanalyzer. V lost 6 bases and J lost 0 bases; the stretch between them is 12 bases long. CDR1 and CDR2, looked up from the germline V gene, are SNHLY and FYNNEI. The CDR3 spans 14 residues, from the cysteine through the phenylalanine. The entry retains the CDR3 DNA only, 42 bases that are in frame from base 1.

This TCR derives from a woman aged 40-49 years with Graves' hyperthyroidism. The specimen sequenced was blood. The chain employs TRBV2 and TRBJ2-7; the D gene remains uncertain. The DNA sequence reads TGTGCCAGCAGCATCCTGCCGACCTCCTACGAGCAGTACTTC. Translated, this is CASSILPTSYEQYF.